The 23 T cell receptor beta chains reported below all come from one sample, sequenced in a study of naive and memory T cell subsets. Amplification of ligated cDNA took four PCR rounds with SP2 and nested alpha and beta constant primers. TCRdb reprocessed the 5' RACE reads via MiXCR and lists one record per CDR3 protein. The table lists about 32,000 distinct CDR3 sequences, over 15% of them singletons. An oligonucleotide containing a UMI was ligated to the 3' end of TCR cDNA. Receptor source: a female donor in good health.

The sample holds many counts of this clonotype. The chain carries TRBV18 and TRBJ1-1; D remains ambiguous. CDR3 length: 16 amino acids. Germline V gene sequence: CDR1 KGHSH, CDR2 LQKENI. V lost 5 bases and J 0 bases, leaving 16 bases between the germline ends. CDR3 loop: CASSGKSLGLNTEAFF. CDR3 nucleotide sequence: TGTGCCAGCTCAGGAAAAAGCCTGGGGTTGAACACTGAAGCTTTCTTT.

In its sample, this clonotype was seen many times. This chain links TRBV6-5 with TRBJ2-1, with D perhaps TRBD1 or TRBD2 (5 bases each). The CDR3 is made up of 15 amino acids. The germline gives CDR1 MNHEY, CDR2 SVGAGI. Between the trimmed V and J ends, which lost 6 bases and 0 bases, there was a span of 12 bases. The CDR3: CASSSGANSYNEQFF. CDR3 sequence (DNA): TGTGCCAGCAGCTCCGGGGCCAACTCCTACAATGAGCAGTTCTTC.

In this sample, this clonotype is medium-sized. The chain couples TRBV29-1 to TRBJ2-1, with no clear D. Germline V gene sequence: CDR1 SQVTM, CDR2 ANQGSEA. The CDR3 has 12 amino acids. V was shortened by 3 bases and J by 7 bases, with 10 bases between the two germline ends. DNA of the CDR3: TGCAGCGTTGATTCTGGGATGAATGAGCAGTTCTTC. This translates into CSVDSGMNEQFF.

Many counts were recorded for this clonotype. V gene TRBV29-1 combines with J gene TRBJ2-3; 7 bases are shared with TRBD2. Germline V gives CDR1 SQVTM, CDR2 ANQGSEA. The CDR3 length is 15 residues. Unmatched junction bases numbered 9, after V lost 6 bases and J lost 0 bases. DNA of the CDR3: TGCAGCGTCGCAAGCGGGGCCCGTAGCACAGATACGCAGTATTTT. Encoded protein: CSVASGARSTDTQYF.

The gene calls are TRBV6-1 and TRBJ2-5; D may be TRBD1 (5 bases). CDR3 size: 13 residues. CDR1 is MNHNS, CDR2 SASEGT, per germline. V shed 8 bases and J shed 5 bases, with 15 bases lying between them. The CDR3 protein is CASAIDSWETQYF. The CDR3 DNA follows: TGTGCCAGCGCAATAGACAGTTGGGAGACCCAGTACTTC.

This chain uses TRBV6-1 with TRBJ1-2; TRBD1 matches at 7 bases. Germline loops: CDR1 MNHNS, CDR2 SASEGT. The CDR3 is 13 residues long. Losses at the gene ends were 6 bases for V and 5 bases for J; bases not matched to a gene: 6. The CDR3 DNA reads as TGTGCCAGCAGGAGGGGGGACAGTTATGGCTACACCTTC. This codes for CASRRGDSYGYTF.

This clonotype was detected only a few times. V usage is TRBV7-9 and J usage is TRBJ2-1; TRBD2 agrees at 8 bases. Germline V gene data show CDR1 as SEHNR and CDR2 as FQNEAQ (reference sequence). V lost 2 bases, J lost 9 bases, and 3 bases stayed unmatched. The CDR3 length is 13 residues. In nucleotides, the CDR3 is TGTGCCAGCAGCTTATACACTAGCGGTGAGCAGTTCTTC. This gives the protein CASSLYTSGEQFF.

J is TRBJ1-5 and V is TRBV27; possibly TRBD1 for D (5 bases). The germline CDR1 and CDR2 sequences are MNHEY and SMNVEV (reference sequence). Trimming pared 5 bases from V and 6 bases from J, leaving 17 bases between. This CDR3 region has 15 residues. The CDR3 is CASSREGIRVQPQHF. The CDR3 DNA sequence: TGTGCCAGCAGTCGAGAGGGGATTCGGGTTCAGCCCCAGCATTTT.

The chain has TRBV4-1 and TRBJ1-1; no clear D. The CDR3 covers 14 residues. Trimming cost V 0 bases and J 9 bases, with 14 bases left between them. CDR1 is MGHRA and CDR2 is YSYEKL in the germline V gene. The chain's CDR3 is CASSQDPTTQKAFF. CDR3 coding DNA: TGCGCCAGCAGCCAAGATCCTACAACGCAAAAAGCTTTCTTT.

This clonotype occurred many times. The rearrangement uses TRBV20-1 and TRBJ2-5; D tentatively fits TRBD1 or TRBD2 (5 bases each). Germline CDR1 and CDR2: DFQATT and SNEGSKA (reference sequence). V was cut by 5 bases and J by 2 bases, with 15 bases left in between. This CDR3 contains 14 residues. The CDR3 reads CSALRLGAQETQYF. The CDR3 nucleotides are TGCAGTGCTCTCAGGCTCGGGGCTCAAGAGACCCAGTACTTC.

This clonotype was seen many times. The chain carries TRBV6-1 and TRBJ2-7; 10 nucleotides match TRBD1. The ends lost 3 bases at V and 4 bases at J; junction bases unmatched: 3. In germline, CDR1 is MNHNS, CDR2 SASEGT. This CDR3 comprises 14 residues. In DNA form, the CDR3 reads TGTGCCAGCAGTGACCGGGACAGGGGTTACGAGCAGTACTTC. It is translated as CASSDRDRGYEQYF.

This clonotype was counted a few times. This rearrangement joins TRBV7-2 to TRBJ1-5; 7 positions match TRBD1. This CDR3 spans 14 amino acids. The germline V gene has CDR1 SGHTA and CDR2 FQGNSA. J gave up 9 bases and V 5 bases, and 10 bases lay outside the gene matches. This CDR3 is CASSPGQDWVPQHF. The DNA of the CDR3 is TGTGCCAGCAGCCCCGGACAGGACTGGGTGCCCCAGCATTTT.

This clonotype was seen a handful of times. The gene calls are TRBV27 and TRBJ2-7, with unresolved D. CDR1 is MNHEY and CDR2 is SMNVEV in the germline V gene (reference sequence). The CDR3 extends over 15 amino acids. Trimming left V 5 bases short and J 2 bases short, with 16 bases between. Written as DNA, the CDR3 is TGTGCCAGCAGTCTCCATAATTCGATCGCCTACGAGCAGTACTTC. Encoded protein: CASSLHNSIAYEQYF.

The chain links TRBV12-3 or TRBV12-4 to TRBJ2-7; the D is unclear. The ends were cut back, 1 base at V and 7 bases at J, with 11 bases in the middle. CDR3 length: 13 residues. CDR3 sequence reads: CASSLVSSWEQYF. DNA of the CDR3: TGTGCCAGCAGTTTAGTCTCGTCTTGGGAGCAGTACTTC.

The V and J genes are TRBV7-2 and TRBJ1-2; 8 bases are a match to TRBD1. The CDR3 sequence is 17 residues long. In germline, CDR1 is SGHTA, CDR2 FQGNSA. Trimming took 4 bases from V and 3 from J; bases not matched to a gene: 13. The CDR3: CASSSPGSQGVHYGYTF. DNA for the CDR3: TGTGCCAGCAGCTCCCCGGGCTCACAGGGGGTTCACTATGGCTACACCTTC.

This clonotype was seen many times. The genes are TRBV29-1 and TRBJ1-2, with D perhaps matching TRBD1 (5 bases). The V end lost 3 bases, the J end lost 8 bases, and 13 bases lay between the germline ends. Looked up from germline, CDR1 is SQVTM and CDR2 is ANQGSEA. The CDR3 loop spans 12 amino acids. CDR3 nucleotide sequence: TGCAGCGTTGATACCTTACAGGTCGGCTACACCTTC. This sequence encodes CSVDTLQVGYTF. Based on the CDR3 plus reference TRBV29-1 and TRBJ1-2, the full variable domain is SAVISQKPSRDICQRGTSLTIQCQVDSQVTMMFWYRQQPGQSLTLIATANQGSEATYESGFVIDKFPISRPNLTFSTLTVSNMSPEDSSIYLCSVDTLQVGYTFGSGTRLTVV.

This clonotype was detected ten times or more. The CDR3 nucleotides are TGTGCCAGCTTCCGAGGCGCGTGGGCTTTCTTT. The encoded protein is CASFRGAWAFF. This chain uses TRBV7-2 with TRBJ1-1, with no clear D. The CDR3 has 11 amino acids. V was pared by 8 bases and J by 11 bases, with 15 bases between. From germline, CDR1 is SGHTA and CDR2 FQGNSA.

Many counts were recorded for this clonotype. This chain connects TRBV20-1 to TRBJ2-3; TRBD2 agrees at 10 bases. The CDR3 sequence is 20 residues long. J lost 4 bases, V lost 0 bases, and 19 bases had no gene match. Germline loops: CDR1 DFQATT, CDR2 SNEGSKA (reference sequence). The CDR3 bases are TGCAGTGCTAGAGATAGCCCCAGCGGGGGGGCTCTCGTTGGCGCAGATACGCAGTATTTT. This sequence encodes CSARDSPSGGALVGADTQYF.

This clonotype has only a few counts. The rearrangement uses TRBV9 and TRBJ2-7; D may match TRBD1 or TRBD2 (5 bases each). Germline V CDR1 and CDR2: SGDLS, YYNGEE. This CDR3 comprises 14 residues. V lost 3 bases and J lost 3, with 13 bases in between. The CDR3 DNA reads TGTGCCAGCAGCGCGTCTCAGGGAGACTACGAGCAGTACTTC. This codes for CASSASQGDYEQYF.

V and J are TRBV13 and TRBJ1-2; D remains ambiguous. Germline V gene sequence: CDR1 PRHDT, CDR2 FYEKMQ (reference sequence). Trimming removed 0 bases at V and 3 bases at J, with 8 bases between. The CDR3 has 14 amino acids. The CDR3, as DNA: TGTGCCAGCAGCTTAGGCTCCACCTACTATGGCTACACCTTC. Translation gives CASSLGSTYYGYTF.

Many counts were recorded for this clonotype. The rearrangement links TRBV6-5 to TRBJ2-5; a possible D gene is TRBD2 (6 bases). CDR1 MNHEY and CDR2 SVGAGI come from the germline V gene. CDR3 length equals 16 residues. Deletions cut 0 bases from V and 3 bases from J, with 14 bases between. CDR3 protein: CASSYSTGGVEETQYF. CDR3 sequence (DNA): TGTGCCAGCAGTTACTCGACCGGGGGAGTCGAAGAGACCCAGTACTTC.

By share, this clonotype ranks as medium-sized. The chain carries TRBV6-2 or TRBV6-3 and TRBJ2-1; TRBD2 matches 9 bases. V lost 7 bases, J lost 9 bases, and 13 bases stayed unmatched. Germline CDR1 is MNHEY and CDR2 is SVGEGT. The length of the CDR3 is 15 residues. CDR3 in DNA: TGTGCCAGCAAAGCTAGCGGGGCGAACCTTGGTGAGCAGTTCTTC. The encoded protein is CASKASGANLGEQFF.

This clonotype came up many times. The chain has TRBV14 and TRBJ2-3, with D possibly being TRBD1 (5 bases). The germline V and J ends were trimmed by 4 bases and 0 bases, with 17 bases remaining between them. This CDR3 contains 17 residues. CDR1 is SGHDN and CDR2 is FVKESK in the germline V gene. The CDR3 nucleotides are TGTGCCAGCAGCCCACACAGCGTTCGACAGAGCACAGATACGCAGTATTTT. Translating it yields CASSPHSVRQSTDTQYF.